This paragraph covers one T cell receptor (beta chain) sequence. Its antigen remains unknown. CDR3 length: 15 amino acids. Germline trimming cut 1 base from V and 14 bases from J; bases unmatched to any gene: 11. The germline gives CDR1 MNHNS, CDR2 SASEGT. These data belong to a study of cytomegalovirus exposure and HLA in healthy donors. Study-wide background: The roughly 120 million unique TCR beta sequences, from some 170 million T cells, were found by an earlier analysis.

Overall study findings and caveats: It was reportedly the case that the classifier diagnosed cytomegalovirus status with high specificity and sensitivity. A later analysis found TCR association rates differed by HLA locus, highest for DRB1 and lowest for HLA-C. Earlier analysis found most TCR beta V segments productive about 87% or about 30% of the time.

PCR was performed using 60 Vbeta and 13 Jbeta primers. The repertoire was sequenced with immunoSEQ multiplex PCR; TCRdb's copy has only in-frame clones and lacks some. The sample shows over 150,000 clones, just under 80% of them seen only once. This sequence originates from a woman between 45 and 65 years old in good health and CMV-seropositive. Sequenced input: PBMCs. The V and J genes are TRBV6-1 and TRBJ1-6; 7 bases match TRBD1. The CDR3 is CASSEEDRPPKTLHF. Written as DNA, the CDR3 is TGTGCCAGCAGTGAAGAGGACAGGCCCCCGAAGACCCTCCACTTT.